This T cell receptor (beta chain) was captured by sequencing in a study of CD8 T cells in ankylosing spondylitis. Findings and limits, study-wide: For ankylosing spondylitis blood, a TCR beta motif of seven to nine highly homologous variants appeared characteristic.

The table lists this clonotype with a few counts. Its antigen is currently unknown. MiXCR, run by TCRdb on the 5' RACE reads, gives a single entry per CDR3 protein. The table includes fewer than 400,000 distinct CDR3 sequences, more than 20% detected once. J lost 1 base, V lost 0 bases, and 6 bases had no gene match. The CDR3 consists of 18 residues. Germline CDR1 is LNHNV and CDR2 is YYDKDF (reference sequence). This clonotype was obtained from a male donor with ankylosing spondylitis. Sequencing was done on a sample of blood, either unsorted or a sorted T cell fraction (not recorded which). This chain links TRBV15 with TRBJ2-1, with 10 bases fitting TRBD2. The CDR3: CATSRDPSGSVSYNEQFF. In DNA, the CDR3 is TGTGCCACCAGCAGAGATCCTAGCGGGAGTGTGTCCTACAATGAGCAGTTCTTC.